The T cell receptor (beta chain) described here comes from a study of response to subunit inactivated influenza vaccine. Overall study results and limits: Few additional T cells are recruited per seasonal influenza vaccination, authors suggested.

Only a few counts were recorded for this clonotype. The antigen is undetermined. V lost 0 bases and J 4 bases, leaving 14 bases between the germline ends. Germline CDR1 is DFQATT and CDR2 is SNEGSKA (reference sequence). The CDR3 totals 15 residues. TCRdb reanalysed the RT-PCR reads using MiXCR and keeps one entry per CDR3 protein. The data show under 800,000 distinct CDR3 sequences, approximately 15% seen once. V is TRBV20-1 and J is TRBJ2-3, with a weak D call TRBD1 (7 bases). This clonotype originated in a man between 50 and 59 years old who received an inactivated influenza vaccine. Material: PBMCs from blood, obtained approximately 15 days before vaccination. DNA for the CDR3: TGCAGTGCTAGAGATGCCCAGGGGGGACCAGATACGCAGTATTTT. It yields the protein CSARDAQGGPDTQYF.